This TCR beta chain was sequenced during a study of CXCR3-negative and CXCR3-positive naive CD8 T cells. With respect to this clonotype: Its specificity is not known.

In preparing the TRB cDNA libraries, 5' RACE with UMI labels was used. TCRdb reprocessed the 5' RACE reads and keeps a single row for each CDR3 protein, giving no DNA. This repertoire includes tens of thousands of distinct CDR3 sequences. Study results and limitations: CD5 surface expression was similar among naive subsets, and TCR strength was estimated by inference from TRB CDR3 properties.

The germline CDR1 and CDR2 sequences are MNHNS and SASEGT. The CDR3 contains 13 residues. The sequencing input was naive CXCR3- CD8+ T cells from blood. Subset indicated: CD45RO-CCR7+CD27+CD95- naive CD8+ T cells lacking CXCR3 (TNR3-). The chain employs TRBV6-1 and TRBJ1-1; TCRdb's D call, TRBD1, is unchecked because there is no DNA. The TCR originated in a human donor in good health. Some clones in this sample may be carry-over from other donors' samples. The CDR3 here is CASRDRVGTEAFF.